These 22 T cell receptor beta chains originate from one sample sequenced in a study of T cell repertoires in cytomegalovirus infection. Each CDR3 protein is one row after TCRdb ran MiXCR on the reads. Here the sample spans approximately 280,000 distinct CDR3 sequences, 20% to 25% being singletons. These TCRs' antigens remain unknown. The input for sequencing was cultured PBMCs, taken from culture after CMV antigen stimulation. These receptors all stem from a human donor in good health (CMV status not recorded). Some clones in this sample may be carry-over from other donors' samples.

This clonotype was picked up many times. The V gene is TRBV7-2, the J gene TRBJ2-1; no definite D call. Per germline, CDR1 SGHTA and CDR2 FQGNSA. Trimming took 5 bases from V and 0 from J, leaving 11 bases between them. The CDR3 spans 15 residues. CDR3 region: CASSPQMSSYNEQFF. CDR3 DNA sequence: TGTGCCAGCAGCCCTCAGATGAGCTCCTACAATGAGCAGTTCTTC.

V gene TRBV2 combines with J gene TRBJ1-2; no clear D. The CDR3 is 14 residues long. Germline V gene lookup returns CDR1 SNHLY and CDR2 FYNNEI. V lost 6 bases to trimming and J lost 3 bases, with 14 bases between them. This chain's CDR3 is CASRGGGVDYGYTF. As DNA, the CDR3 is TGTGCCAGCAGGGGCGGCGGAGTGGACTATGGCTACACCTTC.

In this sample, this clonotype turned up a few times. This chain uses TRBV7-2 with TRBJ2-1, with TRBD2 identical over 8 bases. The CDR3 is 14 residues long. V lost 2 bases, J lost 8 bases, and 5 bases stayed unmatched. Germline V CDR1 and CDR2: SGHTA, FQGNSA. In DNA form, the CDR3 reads TGTGCCAGCAGCTTATCTGCGGGAGGCTATGAGCAGTTCTTC. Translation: CASSLSAGGYEQFF.

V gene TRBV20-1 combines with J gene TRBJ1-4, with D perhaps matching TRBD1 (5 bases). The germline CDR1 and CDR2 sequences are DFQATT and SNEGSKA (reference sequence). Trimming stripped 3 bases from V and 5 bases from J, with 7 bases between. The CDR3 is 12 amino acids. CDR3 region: CSARGPNEKLFF. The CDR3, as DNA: TGCAGTGCTAGGGGACCGAATGAAAAACTGTTTTTT.

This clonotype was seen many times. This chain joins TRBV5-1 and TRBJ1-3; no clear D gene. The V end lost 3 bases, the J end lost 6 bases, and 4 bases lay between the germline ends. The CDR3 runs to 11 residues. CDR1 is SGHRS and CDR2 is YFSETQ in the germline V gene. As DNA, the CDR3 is TGCGCCAGCAGCTACTCAAACACCATATATTTT. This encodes CASSYSNTIYF.

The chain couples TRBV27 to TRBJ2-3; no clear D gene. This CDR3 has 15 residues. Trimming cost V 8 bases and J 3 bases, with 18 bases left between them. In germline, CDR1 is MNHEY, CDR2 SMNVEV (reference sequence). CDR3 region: CASQTGRIYTDTQYF. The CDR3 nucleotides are TGTGCCAGCCAGACCGGACGGATCTATACAGATACGCAGTATTTT.

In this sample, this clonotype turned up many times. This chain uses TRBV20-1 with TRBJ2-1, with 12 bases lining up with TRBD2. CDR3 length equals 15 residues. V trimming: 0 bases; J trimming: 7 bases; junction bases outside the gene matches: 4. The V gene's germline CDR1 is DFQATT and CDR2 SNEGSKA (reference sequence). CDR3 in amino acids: CSAREASGRGNEQFF. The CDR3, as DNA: TGCAGTGCTAGAGAAGCTAGCGGGAGGGGAAATGAGCAGTTCTTC.

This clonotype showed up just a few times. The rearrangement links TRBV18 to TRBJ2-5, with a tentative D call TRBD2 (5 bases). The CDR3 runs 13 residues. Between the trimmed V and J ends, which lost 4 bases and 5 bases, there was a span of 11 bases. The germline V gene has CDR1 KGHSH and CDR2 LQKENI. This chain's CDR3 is CASSLQTGETQYF. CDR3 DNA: TGTGCCAGCTCACTTCAAACGGGGGAGACCCAGTACTTC. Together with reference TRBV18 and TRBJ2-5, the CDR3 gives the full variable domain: NAGVMQNPRHLVRRRGQEARLRCSPMKGHSHVYWYRQLPEEGLKFMVYLQKENIIDESGMPKERFSAEFPKEGPSILRIQQVVRGDSAAYFCASSLQTGETQYFGPGTRLLVL.

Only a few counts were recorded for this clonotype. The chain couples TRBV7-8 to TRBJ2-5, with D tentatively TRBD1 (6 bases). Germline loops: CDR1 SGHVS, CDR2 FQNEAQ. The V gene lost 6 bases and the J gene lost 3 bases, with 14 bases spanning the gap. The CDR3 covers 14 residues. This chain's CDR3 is CASRYRVGEETQYF. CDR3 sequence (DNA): TGTGCCAGCAGATACAGGGTTGGAGAAGAGACCCAGTACTTC.

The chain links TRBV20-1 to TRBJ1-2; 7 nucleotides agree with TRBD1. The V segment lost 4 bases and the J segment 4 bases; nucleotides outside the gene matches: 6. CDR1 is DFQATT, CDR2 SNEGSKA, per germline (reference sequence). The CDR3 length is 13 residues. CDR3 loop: CSAKTGVTYGYTF. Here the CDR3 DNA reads TGCAGTGCTAAAACAGGGGTGACCTATGGCTACACCTTC.

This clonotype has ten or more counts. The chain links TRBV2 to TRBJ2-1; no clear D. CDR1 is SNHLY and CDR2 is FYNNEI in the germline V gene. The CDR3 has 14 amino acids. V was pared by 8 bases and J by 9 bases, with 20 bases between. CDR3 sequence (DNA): TGTGCCAGCGGTTTGGAATCGAGCATTGGTGAGCAGTTCTTC. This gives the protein CASGLESSIGEQFF.

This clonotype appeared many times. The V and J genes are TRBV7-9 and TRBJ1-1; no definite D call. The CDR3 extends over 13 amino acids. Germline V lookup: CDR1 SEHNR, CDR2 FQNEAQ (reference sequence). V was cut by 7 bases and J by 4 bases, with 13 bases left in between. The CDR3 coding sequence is TGTGCCAGCACCTCCATTGGGAGCACTGAAGCTTTCTTT. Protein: CASTSIGSTEAFF.

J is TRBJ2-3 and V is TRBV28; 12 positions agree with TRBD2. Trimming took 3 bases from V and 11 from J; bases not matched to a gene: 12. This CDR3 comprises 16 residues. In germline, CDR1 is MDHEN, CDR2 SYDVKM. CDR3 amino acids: CASSFLGLAGHKVQYF. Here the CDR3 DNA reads TGTGCCAGCAGTTTCCTGGGACTAGCGGGCCATAAGGTGCAGTATTTT.

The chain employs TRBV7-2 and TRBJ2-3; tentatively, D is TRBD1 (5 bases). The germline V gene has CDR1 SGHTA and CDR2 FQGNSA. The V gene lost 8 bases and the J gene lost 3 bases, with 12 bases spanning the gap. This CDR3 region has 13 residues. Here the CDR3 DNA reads TGTGCCAGCCGCTGGGGCGGAACAGATACGCAGTATTTT. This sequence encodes CASRWGGTDTQYF.

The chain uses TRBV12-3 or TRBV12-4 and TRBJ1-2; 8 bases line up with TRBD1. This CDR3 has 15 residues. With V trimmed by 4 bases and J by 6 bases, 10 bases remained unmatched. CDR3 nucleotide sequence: TGTGCCAGCAGTTCCCTCTTTTTGACAGGGGATGGCTACACCTTC. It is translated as CASSSLFLTGDGYTF.

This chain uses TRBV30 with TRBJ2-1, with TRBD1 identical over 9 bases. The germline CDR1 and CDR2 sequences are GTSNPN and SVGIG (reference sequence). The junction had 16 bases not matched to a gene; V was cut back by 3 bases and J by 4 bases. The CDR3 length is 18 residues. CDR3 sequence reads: CAWSTQAPGTGLYNEQFF. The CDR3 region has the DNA TGTGCCTGGAGCACACAGGCCCCCGGGACAGGGCTTTACAATGAGCAGTTCTTC.

The CDR3 sequence is CASSIEVIGEQYV. DNA for the CDR3: TGTGCCAGCAGCATAGAGGTCATCGGGGAGCAGTACGTC. The rearrangement links TRBV7-2 to TRBJ2-7; D unclear. Between the trimmed V and J ends, which lost 5 bases and 7 bases, there was a span of 15 bases. CDR3 length equals 13 residues. Germline V gives CDR1 SGHTA, CDR2 FQGNSA.

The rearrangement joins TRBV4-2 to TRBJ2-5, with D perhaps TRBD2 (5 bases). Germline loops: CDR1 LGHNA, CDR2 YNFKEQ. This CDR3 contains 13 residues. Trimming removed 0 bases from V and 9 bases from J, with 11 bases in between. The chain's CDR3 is CASSQDSGVAQYF. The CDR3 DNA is TGTGCCAGCAGCCAAGATTCCGGGGTGGCCCAGTACTTC.

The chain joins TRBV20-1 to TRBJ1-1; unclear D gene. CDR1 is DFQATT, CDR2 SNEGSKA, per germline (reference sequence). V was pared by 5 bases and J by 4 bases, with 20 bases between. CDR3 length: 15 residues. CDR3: CSAWIGRGTGTEAFF. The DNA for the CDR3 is TGCAGTGCTTGGATCGGACGAGGAACGGGCACTGAAGCTTTCTTT.

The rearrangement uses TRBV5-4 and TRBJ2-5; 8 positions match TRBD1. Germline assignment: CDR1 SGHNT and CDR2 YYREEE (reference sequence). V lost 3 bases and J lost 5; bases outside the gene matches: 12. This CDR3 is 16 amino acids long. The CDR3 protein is CASSSTGQGWVETQYF. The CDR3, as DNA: TGTGCCAGCAGCTCGACCGGACAGGGATGGGTTGAGACCCAGTACTTC.

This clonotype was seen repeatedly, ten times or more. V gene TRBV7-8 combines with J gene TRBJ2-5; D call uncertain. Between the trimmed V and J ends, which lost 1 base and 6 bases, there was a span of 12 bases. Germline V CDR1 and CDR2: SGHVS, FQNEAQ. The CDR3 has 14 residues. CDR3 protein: CASSLGRVPKTQYF. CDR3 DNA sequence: TGTGCCAGCAGCTTAGGACGGGTCCCGAAGACCCAGTACTTC.

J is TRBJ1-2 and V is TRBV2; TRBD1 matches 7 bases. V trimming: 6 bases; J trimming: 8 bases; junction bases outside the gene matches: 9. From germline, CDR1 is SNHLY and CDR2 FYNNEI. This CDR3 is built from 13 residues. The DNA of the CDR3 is TGTGCCAGCAGCTACACAGGGGAGAGAGGCTACACCTTC. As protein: CASSYTGERGYTF.